This T cell receptor beta chain comes out of a study of blood T cells in healthy people across ages (dated by TCRdb to between 2014 and 2017). Broadly, across the study: Template switching captured roughly one uniquely barcoded TCR beta cDNA molecule per two T cells in model experiments. Four age groups were formed from the donors: young (average approximately 15 years), middle-aged (roughly 38), aged (roughly 59) and long-lived (less than 85). To avoid experimental bias, donors of different ages were distributed randomly across sequencing lanes. Two additional independent replicas of 1 million unique cDNA reads from the same blood draw were analyzed for two donors (one aged 18 to 30 and one aged 80 or older). Using deep sequencing normalized with unique cDNA molecular identifiers, the study measured how TCR beta repertoire diversity changes with age.

The library was produced with 5' RACE. These reads were obtained on an Illumina HiSeq 2500. A second 7 to 11 cycle PCR used a sample-barcoded 5' primer and a J-beta primer mix. Each TCR beta cDNA molecule received a unique molecular identifier from a template-switch 5' adaptor carrying 12 random nucleotides. Each sample yielded at least 3 million CDR3-containing paired-end reads. First-strand cDNA synthesis was performed from all RNA using the Mint cDNA synthesis kit, with priming by a TRBC-specific oligonucleotide. Following uracil-DNA glycosylase treatment, all cDNA underwent a first 18-cycle PCR with the universal primers M1SS and BC2_uni_R. In the source study's methods: Normalization of each sample was performed by random selection of 1 million high-quality reads, each carrying a distinct molecular identifier. Instead of being binned into consensus sequences, reads with shared molecular identifiers were discarded. MiTCR, with a Q25 quality threshold and the strictest error-elimination algorithm, was used for CDR3 identification, clonotype clustering and error correction. A nonparametric unseen species model using Euler transformation provided a lower-bound estimate of total TCR beta diversity. TCRdb redid the processing of the public reads, applying fastp at Q25 and MiXCR, and retained in-frame beta chains. Identical CDR3 proteins give one entry, which carries the most common genes and DNA. These V and J calls rely on TCRdb rather than the paper's analysis. The sample data list approximately 670,000 distinct CDR3 sequences, and around 38% of these were observed just once. The ten largest clones take up 25% to 35% of the sample.

Donors were 39 systemically healthy Caucasian individuals from Russia aged roughly 6 to 90 years. Each donor gave about 9.2 milliliters of peripheral blood, drawn into EDTA-treated Vacutainer tubes. PBMCs were isolated by Ficoll-Paque density-gradient centrifugation, with at least 6 million obtained per sample. Trizol reagent was used to extract total RNA from the PBMCs, yielding at least 6 micrograms per sample. For every donor, an aliquot of PBMCs went through flow cytometry to measure the percentages of naive CD45RAhigh/CD27high T cells. The cysteine opens and the phenylalanine closes a CDR3 of 18 amino acids. The only DNA kept is the CDR3, 54 bases in frame from the first base. V is clipped by 0 bases and J by 10 bases, and the sequence between their germline boundaries is 22 bases long. From the germline V gene, CDR1 is SNHLY and CDR2 is FYNNEI. This clonotype has more than one count but fewer than ten. This clone's antigen is unknown. No qualities accompany the bases; no much larger clone lies one base away.

The paper's findings and limits, for the study overall: Donor CMV infection status was unknown, potentially confounding age-related changes in expanded clonotypes. Estimates of total diversity based on one million sequenced T cells were regarded as lower bounds and as underestimates. A strong correlation was found between observed TCR beta diversity and the percentage of naive T cells measured by flow cytometry. Bulk unsorted PBMC profiling prevented conclusive comparison of naive and antigen-experienced compartments. As age increased, observed TCR beta diversity per million T cells dropped in a roughly linear way, and a significant reduction was already evident by age about 40. Compared with the aged group, the long-lived group had more naive CD4+ T cells, fewer expanded clones and increased TCR diversity, suggesting age selection.

The clonotype was recovered from a man aged 80 or over in good health. This sequence uses TRBV2 and TRBJ1-6; no confident D gene assignment can be made. What was sequenced was blood. The CDR3 reads CASSEALRRPGAGSPLHF. The DNA sequence reads TGTGCCAGCAGTGAAGCGCTTCGACGGCCGGGCGCCGGGTCACCCCTCCACTTT.